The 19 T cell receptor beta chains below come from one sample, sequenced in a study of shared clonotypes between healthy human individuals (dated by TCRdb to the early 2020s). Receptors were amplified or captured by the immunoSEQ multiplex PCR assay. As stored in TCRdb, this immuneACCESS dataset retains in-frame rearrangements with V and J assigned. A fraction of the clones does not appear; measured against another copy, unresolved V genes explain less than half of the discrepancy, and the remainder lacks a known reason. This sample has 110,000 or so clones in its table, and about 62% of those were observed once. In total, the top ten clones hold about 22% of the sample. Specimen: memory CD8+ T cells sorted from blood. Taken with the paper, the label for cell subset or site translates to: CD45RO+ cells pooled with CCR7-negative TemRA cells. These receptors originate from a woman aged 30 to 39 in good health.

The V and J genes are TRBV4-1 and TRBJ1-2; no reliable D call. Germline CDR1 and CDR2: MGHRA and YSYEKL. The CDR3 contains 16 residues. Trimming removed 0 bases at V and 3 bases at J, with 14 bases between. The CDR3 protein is CASSQDLAGLDYGYTF. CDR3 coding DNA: TGCGCCAGCAGCCAAGATTTGGCCGGGTTGGACTATGGCTACACCTTC.

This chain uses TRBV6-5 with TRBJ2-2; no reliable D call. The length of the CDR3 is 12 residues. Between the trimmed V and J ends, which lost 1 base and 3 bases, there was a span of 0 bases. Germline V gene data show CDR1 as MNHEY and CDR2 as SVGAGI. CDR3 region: CASSYYTGELFF. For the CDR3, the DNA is TGTGCCAGCAGTTACTACACCGGGGAGCTGTTTTTT.

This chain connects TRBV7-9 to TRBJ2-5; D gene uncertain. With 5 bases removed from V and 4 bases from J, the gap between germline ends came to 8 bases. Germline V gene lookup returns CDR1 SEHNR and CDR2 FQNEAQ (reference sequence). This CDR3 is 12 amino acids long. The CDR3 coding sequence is TGTGCCAGCAGCCGGCCATCAGAGACCCAGTACTTC. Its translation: CASSRPSETQYF.

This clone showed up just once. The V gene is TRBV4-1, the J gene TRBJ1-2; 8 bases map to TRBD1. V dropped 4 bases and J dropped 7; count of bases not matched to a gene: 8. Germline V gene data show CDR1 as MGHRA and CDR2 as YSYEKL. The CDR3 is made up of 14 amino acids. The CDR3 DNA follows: TGCGCCAGCAGCCCTACCCGGACAGGGCTTGGCTACACCTTC. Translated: CASSPTRTGLGYTF.

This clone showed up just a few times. CDR3 sequence reads: CASSDGGETDTQYF. The CDR3 region has the DNA TGTGCCAGCAGTGACGGGGGGGAGACAGATACGCAGTATTTT. The V and J genes are TRBV6-4 and TRBJ2-3, with 7 bases fitting TRBD2. Germline CDR1 and CDR2: MRHNA and SNTAGT. With V trimmed by 2 bases and J by 3 bases, 2 bases remained unmatched. The length of the CDR3 is 14 residues.

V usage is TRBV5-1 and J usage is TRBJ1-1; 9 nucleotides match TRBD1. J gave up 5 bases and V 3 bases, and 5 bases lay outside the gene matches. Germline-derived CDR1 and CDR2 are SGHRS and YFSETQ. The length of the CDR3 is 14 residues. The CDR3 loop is CASSWTGDGTEAFF. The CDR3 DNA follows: TGCGCCAGCAGCTGGACAGGGGATGGGACTGAAGCTTTCTTT.

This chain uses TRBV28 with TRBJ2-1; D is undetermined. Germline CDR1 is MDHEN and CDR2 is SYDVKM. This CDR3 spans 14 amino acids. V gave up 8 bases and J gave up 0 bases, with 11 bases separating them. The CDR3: CASREDSSYNEQFF. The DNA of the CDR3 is TGTGCCAGCCGAGAAGACTCCTCCTACAATGAGCAGTTCTTC.

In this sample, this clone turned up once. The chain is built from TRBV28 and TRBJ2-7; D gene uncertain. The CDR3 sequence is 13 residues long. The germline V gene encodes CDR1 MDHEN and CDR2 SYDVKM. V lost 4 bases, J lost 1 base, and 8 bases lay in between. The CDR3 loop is CASSSIGSYEQYF. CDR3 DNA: TGTGCCAGCAGTTCGATTGGGTCCTACGAGCAGTACTTC.

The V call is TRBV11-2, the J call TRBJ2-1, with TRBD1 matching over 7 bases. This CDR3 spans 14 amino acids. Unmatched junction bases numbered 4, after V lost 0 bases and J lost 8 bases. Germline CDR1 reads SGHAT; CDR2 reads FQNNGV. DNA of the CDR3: TGTGCCAGCAGCTTAGATACCCAGGGGGATGAGCAGTTCTTC. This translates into CASSLDTQGDEQFF.

In DNA form, the CDR3 reads TGTGCCAGCAAGGGTTTGTCCTACGAGCAGTACTTC. It specifies CASKGLSYEQYF. The rearrangement uses TRBV28 and TRBJ2-7; D call uncertain. Germline-derived CDR1 and CDR2 are MDHEN and SYDVKM. The CDR3 runs 12 residues. The ends were cut back, 7 bases at V and 1 base at J, with 8 bases in the middle.

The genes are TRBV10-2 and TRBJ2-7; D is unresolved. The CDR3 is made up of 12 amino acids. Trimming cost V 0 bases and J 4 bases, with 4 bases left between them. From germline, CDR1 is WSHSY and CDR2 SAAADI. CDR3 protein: CASSESSYEQYF. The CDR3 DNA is TGCGCCAGCAGTGAGTCGTCATACGAGCAGTACTTC.

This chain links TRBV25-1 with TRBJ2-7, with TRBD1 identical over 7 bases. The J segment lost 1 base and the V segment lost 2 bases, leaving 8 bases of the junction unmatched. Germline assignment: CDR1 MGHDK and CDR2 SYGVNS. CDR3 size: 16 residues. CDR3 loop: CASSENRQGRSYEQYF. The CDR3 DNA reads TGTGCCAGCAGTGAAAATCGACAGGGTAGGTCCTACGAGCAGTACTTC.

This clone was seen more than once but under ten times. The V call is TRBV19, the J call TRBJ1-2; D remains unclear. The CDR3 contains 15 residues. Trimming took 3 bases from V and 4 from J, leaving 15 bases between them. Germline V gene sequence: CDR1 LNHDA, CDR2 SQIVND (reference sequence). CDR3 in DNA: TGTGCCAGTAGTATTTGGGCGGCTGATACCTATGGCTACACCTTC. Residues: CASSIWAADTYGYTF. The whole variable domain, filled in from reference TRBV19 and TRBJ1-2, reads DGGITQSPKYLFRKEGQNVTLSCEQNLNHDAMYWYRQDPGQGLRLIYYSQIVNDFQKGDIAEGYSVSREKKESFPLTVTSAQKNPTAFYLCASSIWAADTYGYTFGSGTRLTVV.

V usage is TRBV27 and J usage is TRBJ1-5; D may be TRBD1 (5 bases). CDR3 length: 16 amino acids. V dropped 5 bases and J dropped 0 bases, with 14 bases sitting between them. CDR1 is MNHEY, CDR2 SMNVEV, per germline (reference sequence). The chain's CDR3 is CASSPGGGYSNQPQHF. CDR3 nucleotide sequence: TGTGCCAGCAGTCCCGGGGGGGGATATAGCAATCAGCCCCAGCATTTT.

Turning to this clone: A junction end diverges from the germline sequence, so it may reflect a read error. For the CDR3, the DNA is TGTGCCAGCAGCCCGCCTGGCACACTCTACGAGCAGTGCTTC. Its protein product is CASSPPGTLYEQCF. The rearrangement uses TRBV5-6 and TRBJ2-7; D gene uncertain. CDR1 SGHDT and CDR2 YYEEEE come from the germline V gene. The CDR3 runs to 14 residues.

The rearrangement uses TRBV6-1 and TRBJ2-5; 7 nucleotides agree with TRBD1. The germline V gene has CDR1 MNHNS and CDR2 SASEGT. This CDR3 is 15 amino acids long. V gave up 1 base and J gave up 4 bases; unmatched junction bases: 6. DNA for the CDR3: TGTGCCAGCAGTGAAGGGGAAGGGGGCGCAGAGACCCAGTACTTC. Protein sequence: CASSEGEGGAETQYF.

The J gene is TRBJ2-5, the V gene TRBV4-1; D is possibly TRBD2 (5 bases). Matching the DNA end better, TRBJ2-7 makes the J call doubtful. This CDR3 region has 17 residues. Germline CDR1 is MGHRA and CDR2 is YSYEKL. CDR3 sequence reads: CASSQGSAGRSSYEQYF. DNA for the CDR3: TGCGCCAGCAGCCAGGGCTCCGCGGGCAGGTCGTCCTACGAGCAGTACTTC.

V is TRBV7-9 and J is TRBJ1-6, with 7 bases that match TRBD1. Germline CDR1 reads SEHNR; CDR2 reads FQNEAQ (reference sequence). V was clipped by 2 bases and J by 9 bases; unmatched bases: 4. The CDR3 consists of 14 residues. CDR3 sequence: CASSLRDRVSPLHF. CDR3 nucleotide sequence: TGTGCCAGCAGCTTACGTGACAGGGTTTCACCCCTCCACTTT.

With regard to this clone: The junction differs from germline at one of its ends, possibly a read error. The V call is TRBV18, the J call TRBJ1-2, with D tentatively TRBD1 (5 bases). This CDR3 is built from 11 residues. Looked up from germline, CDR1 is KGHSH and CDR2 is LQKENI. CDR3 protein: CASRDLDGANF. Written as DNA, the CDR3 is TGTGCCAGCCGGGACCTTGACGGAGCAAACTTC.